This is a list of T cell receptor beta chains from one sample in a study of early T cells in non-severe SARS-CoV-2 infection. Each CDR3 protein is one row after TCRdb ran MiXCR on the 5' RACE reads. Of fewer than 85,000 distinct CDR3 sequences in the sample, less than 20% were seen once. The source material was whole blood. These receptors were taken from an adult who was a healthcare worker with PCR-confirmed SARS-CoV-2 infection or an uninfected control (not recorded which). The CDR3 runs from the conserved cysteine through the conserved F or W. Each record gives: V gene, clone size, D gene, J gene, CDR3 protein, CDR3 DNA. The D gene is left open where the match is weak. Clone sizes are given selectively: once, few, many, or a class where the clone is expanded.

>TRBV27|few|.|TRBJ2-6
CASLSWDGMVSGANVLTF
TGTGCCAGCCTAAGCTGGGACGGGATGGTTTCTGGGGCCAACGTCCTGACTTTC
>TRBV24-1|.|TRBD2|TRBJ2-1
CATSSPRGRLNEQFF
TGTGCCACCAGCTCCCCGCGGGGGAGGTTGAATGAGCAGTTCTTC
>TRBV5-6|.|.|TRBJ1-1
CASSLVEQSVTEAFF
TGTGCCAGCAGCTTGGTGGAACAGTCGGTCACTGAAGCTTTCTTT
>TRBV7-6|few|.|TRBJ2-2
CASRLQGGYTGELFF
TGTGCCAGCAGACTCCAGGGGGGGTACACCGGGGAGCTGTTTTTT
>TRBV20-1|.|.|TRBJ2-3
CSGLGGPDTQYF
TGCAGTGGTTTGGGGGGGCCAGATACGCAGTATTTT
>TRBV7-2|.|.|TRBJ1-5
CASSLGGGLGGNQPQHF
TGTGCCAGCAGCTTAGGCGGGGGGCTTGGTGGCAATCAGCCCCAGCATTTT
>TRBV24-1|many|.|TRBJ2-1
CATSDTVGAEQFF
TGTGCCACCAGTGATACCGTGGGGGCTGAGCAGTTCTTC
>TRBV20-1|.|TRBD2|TRBJ2-7
CSARDPPSGGYEQYF
TGCAGTGCTAGAGATCCTCCTAGCGGGGGATACGAGCAGTACTTC
>TRBV3-1|few|.|TRBJ1-2
CASSQKARNYGYTF
TGTGCCAGCAGCCAAAAGGCCAGAAACTATGGCTACACCTTC
>TRBV7-2|many|TRBD2|TRBJ2-7
CASSSGTSGYEQYF
TGTGCCAGCAGCTCGGGGACTAGCGGTTACGAGCAGTACTTC
>TRBV13|many|.|TRBJ1-4
CASTSWGGPNEKLFF
TGTGCCAGCACCAGTTGGGGGGGGCCTAATGAAAAACTGTTTTTT
>TRBV12-3/TRBV12-4|.|TRBD1|TRBJ2-7
CASSHPLQGAEQYF
TGTGCCAGCAGCCACCCCCTACAGGGGGCCGAGCAGTACTTC
>TRBV5-1|few|.|TRBJ1-5
CASSAGGIGNQPQHF
TGCGCCAGCAGCGCGGGTGGTATCGGCAATCAGCCCCAGCATTTT
>TRBV20-1|few|.|TRBJ2-1
CSVGYNEQFF
TGCAGTGTGGGGTACAATGAGCAGTTCTTC
>TRBV6-6|.|TRBD2|TRBJ2-3
CASLGVAGGTDTQYF
TGTGCCAGCCTAGGAGTAGCGGGGGGCACAGATACGCAGTATTTT
>TRBV4-1|.|TRBD2|TRBJ2-7
CASSRTSGGSSYEQYF
TGCGCCAGCAGCCGGACTAGCGGGGGTAGCTCCTACGAGCAGTACTTC
>TRBV20-1|many|.|TRBJ2-3
CSARQGGTDTQYF
TGCAGTGCTAGGCAGGGCGGCACAGATACGCAGTATTTT
>TRBV7-7|.|TRBD2|TRBJ2-7
CASTPLAGGSYEQYF
TGTGCTAGCACCCCACTAGCGGGGGGGTCCTACGAGCAGTACTTC
>TRBV7-6|few|TRBD1|TRBJ2-5
CASSLQGARETQYF
TGTGCCAGCAGCTTACAGGGGGCTCGGGAGACCCAGTACTTC
>TRBV6-2/TRBV6-3|.|TRBD1|TRBJ2-7
CANRGGASSFSYEQYF
TGTGCCAACAGAGGGGGCGCATCGTCATTCTCCTACGAGCAGTACTTC
>TRBV5-1|.|TRBD2|TRBJ2-7
CASSAGTSVYEQYF
TGCGCCAGCAGCGCCGGGACTAGCGTCTACGAGCAGTACTTC
>TRBV12-3/TRBV12-4|few|.|TRBJ2-3
CASSRGGGDTQYF
TGTGCCAGCAGTAGGGGAGGAGGAGATACGCAGTATTTT
>TRBV6-4|few|TRBD1|TRBJ1-5
CASSDRGHNQPQHF
TGTGCCAGCAGTGACAGGGGGCACAATCAGCCCCAGCATTTT
>TRBV7-6|.|TRBD1|TRBJ2-7
CASSQGQFSYEQYF
TGTGCCAGCAGCCAGGGACAGTTCTCCTACGAGCAGTACTTC
>TRBV7-6|.|.|TRBJ1-3
CASSLELAESTSSRNTIYF
TGTGCCAGCAGCCTAGAACTTGCAGAGTCTACCTCCTCTAGAAACACCATATATTTT
>TRBV28|few|TRBD2|TRBJ2-7
CASTRGGSSYEQYF
TGTGCCAGCACACGCGGGGGGAGCTCCTACGAGCAGTACTTC